The rows below give T cell receptor beta chains drawn from one sample of a study of CD8+ T cells in alopecia areata. Sequenced by immunoSEQ multiplex PCR; TCRdb stores in-frame clones only, minus some. This table holds about 210,000 clones, roughly three fifths found once. This sample comprised CD4+ T cells sorted from blood, obtained between weeks 43 and 45, from a patient treated with tofacitinib. These receptors were obtained from a human donor with alopecia areata. The CDR3 runs from the conserved cysteine through the conserved F or W. D genes are given only for firm matches. Clone size is not always given. Where it is, it says once, few, many or a class for expanded clones.

j_gene,v_gene,len,d_gene,abundance,CDR3aa,CDR3nt
TRBJ2-5,TRBV5-1,15,-,-,CASSPTGRKQETQYF,TGCGCCAGCAGCCCCACCGGACGGAAACAAGAGACCCAGTACTTC
TRBJ1-6,TRBV6-6,16,-,-,CASSYSHRSQNSPLHF,TGTGCCAGCAGTTATTCCCACAGGTCACAGAATTCACCCCTCCACTTT
TRBJ2-4,TRBV9,17,-,-,CASSPIIVGGDQNIQYF,TGTGCCAGCAGCCCGATCATCGTTGGGGGCGACCAAAACATTCAGTACTTC
TRBJ2-5,TRBV5-4,14,-,-,CASSIVSRGETQYF,TGTGCCAGCAGCATCGTCTCGAGGGGGGAGACCCAGTACTTC
TRBJ1-2,TRBV14,12,-,-,CASSQSLYGYTF,TGTGCCAGCAGCCAATCCCTCTATGGCTACACCTTC
TRBJ1-6,TRBV15,13,-,once,CATSRAGDSPLHF,TGTGCCACCAGCAGAGCTGGGGATTCACCCCTCCACTTT
TRBJ2-7,TRBV7-2,18,TRBD2,-,CASSALTTGTSGPYEQYF,TGTGCCAGCAGCGCATTAACCACCGGGACTAGCGGGCCCTACGAGCAGTACTTC
TRBJ1-1,TRBV7-3,13,-,-,CASSVGTNTEAFF,TGTGCCAGCAGCGTCGGAACGAACACTGAAGCTTTCTTT
TRBJ1-2,TRBV11-2,15,-,few,CASSLDRTNFYGYTF,TGTGCCAGCAGCTTAGATCGAACAAACTTCTATGGCTACACCTTC
TRBJ1-1,TRBV29-1,13,-,-,CSVGDRSVREAFF,TGCAGCGTTGGAGACAGAAGCGTACGAGAAGCTTTCTTT
TRBJ1-2,TRBV30,13,-,-,CASPTGVNYGYTF,TGTGCCTCACCGACAGGCGTTAACTATGGCTACACCTTC
TRBJ1-5,TRBV4-3,19,-,-,CASSHPPSQPRYSNQPQHF,TGCGCCAGCAGCCACCCCCCGTCGCAGCCCAGGTATAGCAATCAGCCCCAGCATTTT
TRBJ2-7,TRBV5-1,13,-,-,CASSLGTDYEQYF,TGCGCCAGCAGCTTGGGGACAGACTACGAGCAGTACTTC
TRBJ1-1,TRBV5-1,13,-,few,CASSLREQGEAFF,TGCGCCAGCAGCTTGAGGGAACAGGGTGAAGCTTTCTTT
TRBJ2-1,TRBV5-1,14,TRBD2,-,CASREIMGRDEQFF,TGCGCCAGCAGGGAAATCATGGGGAGGGATGAGCAGTTCTTC
TRBJ2-5,TRBV7-2,12,-,few,CASSFREETQYF,TGTGCCAGCAGCTTTAGAGAAGAGACCCAGTACTTC
TRBJ2-7,TRBV7-2,15,-,-,CASSLVGQSNYEQYF,TGTGCCAGCAGCTTAGTTGGGCAGAGTAACTACGAGCAGTACTTC
TRBJ2-7,TRBV14,15,-,-,CASSQGLGAVYEQYF,TGTGCCAGCAGCCAGGGTCTAGGGGCGGTGTACGAGCAGTACTTC